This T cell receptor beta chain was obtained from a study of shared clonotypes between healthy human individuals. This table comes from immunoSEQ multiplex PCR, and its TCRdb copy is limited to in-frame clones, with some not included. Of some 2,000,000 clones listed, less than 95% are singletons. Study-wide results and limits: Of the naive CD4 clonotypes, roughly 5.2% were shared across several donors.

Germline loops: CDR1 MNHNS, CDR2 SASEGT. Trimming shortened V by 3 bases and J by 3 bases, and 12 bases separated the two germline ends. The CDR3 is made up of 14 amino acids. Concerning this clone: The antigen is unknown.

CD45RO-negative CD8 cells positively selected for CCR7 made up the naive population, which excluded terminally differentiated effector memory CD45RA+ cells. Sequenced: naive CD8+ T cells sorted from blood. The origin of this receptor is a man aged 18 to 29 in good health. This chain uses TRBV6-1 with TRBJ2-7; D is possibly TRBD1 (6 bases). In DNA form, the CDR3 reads TGTGCCAGCAGTGATCCGGGACAATTCTACGAGCAGTACTTC. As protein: CASSDPGQFYEQYF.